This passage covers 3 T cell receptor beta chains from one sample sequenced in a study of blood T cell repertoires in COVID-19. The protocol was immunoSEQ multiplex PCR, while the TCRdb copy is restricted to in-frame clones and leaves out a portion. The sample shows about 170,000 clones, just under 85% of them seen only once. The specimen was peripheral blood. The source is a woman of 80 years or more with COVID-19, enrolled during active disease.

This chain uses TRBV7-9 with TRBJ2-7; 14 bases match TRBD2. V gave up 3 bases and J gave up 2 bases; unmatched junction bases: 3. Germline V gene data show CDR1 as SEHNR and CDR2 as FQNEAQ (reference sequence). The CDR3 totals 16 residues. The CDR3 coding sequence is TGTGCCAGCAGCTTGGGACTAGCGGGGGCAACCTACGAGCAGTACTTC. Amino acids: CASSLGLAGATYEQYF.

The rearrangement joins TRBV5-1 to TRBJ1-1; no reliable D call. CDR3 size: 15 residues. V lost 3 bases and J lost 4, with 16 bases in between. Germline V gives CDR1 SGHRS, CDR2 YFSETQ. The CDR3 spells CASSYRGTTGTEAFF. In DNA, the CDR3 is TGCGCCAGCAGCTACCGGGGTACTACCGGCACTGAAGCTTTCTTT. Drawing the rest from reference TRBV5-1 and TRBJ1-1, the complete variable domain is KAGVTQTPRYLIKTRGQQVTLSCSPISGHRSVSWYQQTPGQGLQFLFEYFSETQRNKGNFPGRFSGRQFSNSRSEMNVSTLELGDSALYLCASSYRGTTGTEAFFGQGTRLTVV.

The chain employs TRBV25-1 and TRBJ1-6, with D uncertain. With 4 bases removed from V and 10 bases from J, the gap between germline ends came to 8 bases. This CDR3 comprises 12 residues. CDR1 is MGHDK, CDR2 SYGVNS, per germline. This CDR3 is CASSVSGSPLHF. For the CDR3, the DNA is TGTGCCAGCAGTGTAAGCGGATCACCCCTCCACTTT. Using reference TRBV25-1 and TRBJ1-6 for the parts outside the CDR3, the full variable domain is EADIYQTPRYLVIGTGKKITLECSQTMGHDKMYWYQQDPGMELHLIHYSYGVNSTEKGDLSSESTVSRIRTEHFPLTLESARPSHTSQYLCASSVSGSPLHFGNGTRLTVT.